This T cell receptor beta chain was recovered during a study of CD8 T cells in ankylosing spondylitis. TCRdb redid the calling of the 5' RACE reads with MiXCR, one entry per CDR3 protein. The repertoire holds approximately 550,000 distinct CDR3 sequences, with about 13% as singletons. Points from the study as a whole: Within ankylosing spondylitis blood, a TCR beta motif made up of eight or nine highly homologous variants appeared to be characteristic.

Comments on this clonotype: Its antigen is unknown.

Trimming at V came to 6 bases and at J to 2 bases, leaving 4 bases not matched to a gene. Per the germline V gene, CDR1 is SQVTM and CDR2 is ANQGSEA. The CDR3 has 13 residues. The V and J genes are TRBV29-1 and TRBJ2-5, with TRBD1 matching 9 bases. Sequencing was done on a sample of blood, either unsorted or a sorted T cell fraction (not recorded which). This clonotype was obtained from a male donor with ankylosing spondylitis. For the CDR3, the DNA is TGCAGCGTCGCGACAGGGGGGCAAGAGACCCAGTACTTC. This codes for CSVATGGQETQYF.